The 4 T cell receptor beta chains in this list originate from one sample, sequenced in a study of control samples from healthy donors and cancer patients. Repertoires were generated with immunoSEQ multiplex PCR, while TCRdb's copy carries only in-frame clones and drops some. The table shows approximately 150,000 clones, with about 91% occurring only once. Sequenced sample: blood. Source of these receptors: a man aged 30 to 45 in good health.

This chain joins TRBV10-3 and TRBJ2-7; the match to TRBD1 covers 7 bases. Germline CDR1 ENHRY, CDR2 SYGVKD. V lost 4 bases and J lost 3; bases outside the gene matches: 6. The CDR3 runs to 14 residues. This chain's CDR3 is CAISGRDRVYEQYF. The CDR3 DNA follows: TGTGCCATCAGTGGTAGGGACAGAGTCTACGAGCAGTACTTC.

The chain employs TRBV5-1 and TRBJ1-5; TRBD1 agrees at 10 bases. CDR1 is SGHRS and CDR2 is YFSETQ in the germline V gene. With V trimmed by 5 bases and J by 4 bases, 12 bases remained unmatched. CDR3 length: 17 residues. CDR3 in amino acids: CASSPRDRGLPNQPQHF. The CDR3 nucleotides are TGCGCCAGCAGTCCTCGGGACAGGGGCCTTCCTAATCAGCCCCAGCATTTT. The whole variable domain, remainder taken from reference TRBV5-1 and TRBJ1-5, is KAGVTQTPRYLIKTRGQQVTLSCSPISGHRSVSWYQQTPGQGLQFLFEYFSETQRNKGNFPGRFSGRQFSNSRSEMNVSTLELGDSALYLCASSPRDRGLPNQPQHFGDGTRLSIL.

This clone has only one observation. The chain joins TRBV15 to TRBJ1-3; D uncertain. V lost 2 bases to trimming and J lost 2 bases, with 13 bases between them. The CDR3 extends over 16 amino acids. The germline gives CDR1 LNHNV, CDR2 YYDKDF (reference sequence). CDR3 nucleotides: TGTGCCACCAGCAGACCGCCGGTCCGGGCTGGAAACACCATATATTTT. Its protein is CATSRPPVRAGNTIYF.

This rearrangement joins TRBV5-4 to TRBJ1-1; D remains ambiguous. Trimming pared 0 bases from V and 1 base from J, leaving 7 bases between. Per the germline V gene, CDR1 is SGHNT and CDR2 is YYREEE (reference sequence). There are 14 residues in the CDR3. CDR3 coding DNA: TGTGCCAGCAGCTTGGCCGTCGCGAACACTGAAGCTTTCTTT. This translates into CASSLAVANTEAFF.